These T cell receptor beta chains were read from a single sample in a study of T cells in Graves' hyperthyroidism and ophthalmopathy. TCRdb re-derived calls from the multiplex PCR reads in MiXCR, one entry per CDR3 protein. The sample has around 390,000 distinct CDR3 sequences; 13% to 15% are singletons. The sample was blood. These receptors originate from a woman aged 25 to 39 with Graves' ophthalmopathy. Both conserved end residues are part of each CDR3. The order of the fields is J gene, V gene, clone size, CDR3 length, D gene, CDR3 DNA, CDR3 protein. A D gene is named only where the DNA matches it firmly. Clone size is given for some rows only: seen once, a few or many times, or a class if the clone is expanded.

TRBJ1-3 | TRBV6-1 | NA | 14 | NA | TGTGCCAGCAGTGAAAGGACAGAAAGAAACACCATATATTTT | CASSERTERNTIYF
TRBJ2-1 | TRBV20-1 | NA | 11 | NA | TGCAGTGCTAATAGCTACAATGAGCAGTTCTTC | CSANSYNEQFF
TRBJ1-5 | TRBV7-2 | many | 15 | NA | TGTGCCAGCAGCTTTGGTATGGCCAAAAATCAGCCCCAGCATTTT | CASSFGMAKNQPQHF
TRBJ2-1 | TRBV6-1 | many | 18 | NA | TGTGCCAGCAGTGAAGCTGTTAAAGGGGTAAGGTCCTACAATGAGCAGTTCTTC | CASSEAVKGVRSYNEQFF
TRBJ2-1 | TRBV29-1 | many | 14 | TRBD1 | TGCAGCGTTCCGGACAGGGAGTCCTACAATGAGCAGTTCTTC | CSVPDRESYNEQFF
TRBJ2-7 | TRBV15 | many | 18 | NA | TGTGCCACCAGCAGAGATCTAGACCGGGACACCTTCTCCTACGAGCAGTACTTC | CATSRDLDRDTFSYEQYF
TRBJ2-7 | TRBV11-2 | many | 15 | TRBD1 | TGTGCCAGCAGCTCTATCCGGGACAGATCCTACGAGCAGTACTTC | CASSSIRDRSYEQYF
TRBJ1-6 | TRBV20-1 | many | 13 | NA | TGCAGTGCTAGACCACAGCCTAATTCACCCCTCCACTTT | CSARPQPNSPLHF
TRBJ2-1 | TRBV12-3/TRBV12-4 | many | 16 | NA | TGTGCCAGCAGTTTAGCGCGGCTAGCCTCCTACAATGAGCAGTTCTTC | CASSLARLASYNEQFF
TRBJ2-7 | TRBV7-2 | many | 15 | NA | TGTGCCAGCAGCTTAATTGACACTCCCTCCTACGAGCAGTACTTC | CASSLIDTPSYEQYF
TRBJ2-3 | TRBV7-3 | few | 13 | NA | TGTGCCCGCAGCTTGGGGGGCGAGGGTACGCAGTATTTT | CARSLGGEGTQYF
TRBJ2-5 | TRBV30 | many | 15 | NA | TGTGCCTGGAGACGAGGAGTTCGGGTCCAAGAGACCCAGTACTTC | CAWRRGVRVQETQYF
TRBJ1-1 | TRBV29-1 | many | 14 | NA | TGCAGCGTTTCAACGGACGCAACCCGACTTGAAGCTTTCTTT | CSVSTDATRLEAFF
TRBJ1-2 | TRBV20-1 | many | 13 | NA | TGCAGTGCTAGAGTTGGGGGAAACTATGGCTACACCTTC | CSARVGGNYGYTF
TRBJ2-1 | TRBV12-3/TRBV12-4 | many | 15 | NA | TGTGCCAGCAGTTTAGGAGGGGGGGCCAGGGATGAGCAGTTCTTC | CASSLGGGARDEQFF
TRBJ2-7 | TRBV7-8 | few | 14 | TRBD1 | TGTGCCAGCAGCTTCGACAGGGTAGTCAACGAGCAGTACTTC | CASSFDRVVNEQYF
TRBJ2-7 | TRBV18 | many | 13 | NA | TGTGCCAGCTCACACTACTGGGGGATAGAGCAGTACTTC | CASSHYWGIEQYF
TRBJ2-5 | TRBV28 | few | 19 | TRBD2 | TGTGCCAGCAGTTCGCCAATCCTACTAGCGGGGGGGGAGCAAGAGACCCAGTACTTC | CASSSPILLAGGEQETQYF
TRBJ2-5 | TRBV20-1 | NA | 12 | TRBD2 | TGCAGTGCTACCTCGGGGGGAGAGACCCAGTACTTC | CSATSGGETQYF
TRBJ2-7 | TRBV14 | NA | 15 | TRBD1 | TGTGCCAGCAGCGAACACCGGGACAGGGTATACGAGCAGTACTTC | CASSEHRDRVYEQYF
TRBJ2-5 | TRBV9 | few | 16 | NA | TGTGCCAGCAGCGTAGGGTCCCGGACAGTGCTGGGGACCCAGTACTTC | CASSVGSRTVLGTQYF
TRBJ2-5 | TRBV5-8 | NA | 14 | NA | TGTGCCGGCAGCCAGGACATACCGACGGAGACCCAGTACTTC | CAGSQDIPTETQYF
TRBJ1-3 | TRBV9 | NA | 15 | NA | TGTGCCAGCAGCGTAGGACTCCACGAGGCGGACACCATATATTTT | CASSVGLHEADTIYF
TRBJ2-5 | TRBV28 | many | 13 | TRBD1 | TGTGCCAGCAGACAGGGGCCACAAGAGACCCAGTACTTC | CASRQGPQETQYF
TRBJ2-1 | TRBV19 | NA | 14 | NA | TGTGCCACCTCTAGGACAGTTTCCTACAATGAGCAGTTCTTC | CATSRTVSYNEQFF
TRBJ2-7 | TRBV5-1 | many | 18 | NA | TGCGCCAGCAGCCTGGTCAGTGGCAGTCGGAGCGGCGTGGGCGAGCAGTACTTC | CASSLVSGSRSGVGEQYF
TRBJ1-2 | TRBV12-3/TRBV12-4 | once | 13 | NA | TGTGCCAGCAGCGTAGACTACAGGGACGACTACACCTTC | CASSVDYRDDYTF
TRBJ1-5 | TRBV19 | few | 14 | NA | TGTGCCAGTAGTATCGGCTACAGGTATCAGCCCCAGCATTTT | CASSIGYRYQPQHF
TRBJ2-3 | TRBV10-1 | NA | 16 | TRBD2 | TGCGCCAGCAGTGAGTCGGGCGGGAGGGCTACAGATACGCAGTATTTT | CASSESGGRATDTQYF
TRBJ1-5 | TRBV6-1 | few | 15 | NA | TGTGCCAGCAGGCCCGTTGTGTATAGCAATCAGCCCCAGCATTTT | CASRPVVYSNQPQHF
TRBJ1-6 | TRBV7-2 | few | 20 | TRBD1 | TGTGCCAGCAGCTGGGCCTCGGGACAGGGTCTACGGTCCTATAATTCACCCCTCCACTTT | CASSWASGQGLRSYNSPLHF
TRBJ1-2 | TRBV29-1 | few | 12 | NA | TGCAGCGTGTATGCAGGGGAGAATGGCTACACCTTC | CSVYAGENGYTF
TRBJ1-2 | TRBV27 | many | 14 | TRBD1 | TGTGCCAGCAGTTTCCGCGGGACAGCCTATGGCTACACCTTC | CASSFRGTAYGYTF
TRBJ1-1 | TRBV2 | many | 12 | NA | TGTGCCAGCTTGACAGTGAACACTGAAGCTTTCTTT | CASLTVNTEAFF
TRBJ2-6 | TRBV6-2/TRBV6-3 | NA | 16 | NA | TGTGCCAGCACCCAGGACCCTCCTTTCGGGGCCAACGTCCTGACTTTC | CASTQDPPFGANVLTF
TRBJ1-2 | TRBV6-1 | many | 15 | NA | TGTGCCAGCAGTTATGATCCAGGGGCTGACTATGGCTACACCTTC | CASSYDPGADYGYTF
TRBJ2-5 | TRBV20-1 | many | 14 | NA | TGCAGTGCTAGAGACCCAGGGAGGGGGGAGACCCAGTACTTC | CSARDPGRGETQYF
TRBJ1-2 | TRBV11-2 | many | 15 | NA | TGTGCCAGCAGCTTGGGGGCAGGGTTTAACTATGGCTACACCTTC | CASSLGAGFNYGYTF
TRBJ2-1 | TRBV28 | many | 16 | NA | TGTGCCAGCGCAACGGGGGGCGCAGACTCCTACAATGAGCAGTTCTTC | CASATGGADSYNEQFF
TRBJ1-1 | TRBV7-8 | few | 13 | TRBD1 | TGTGCCAGCAGCCTGACAGGGAGCACTGAAGCTTTCTTT | CASSLTGSTEAFF
TRBJ1-3 | TRBV7-8 | many | 12 | NA | TGTGCCACCGGGGGAGGTGGAAACACCATATATTTT | CATGGGGNTIYF
TRBJ1-2 | TRBV28 | many | 17 | NA | TGTGCCAGCAGTTTAGGGGGAAGGGTTGAATCTAACTATGGCTACACCTTC | CASSLGGRVESNYGYTF
TRBJ1-6 | TRBV10-3 | NA | 19 | TRBD1 | TGTGCCATCAGTGAGGGACAGGGGGCAGGGAGCTCCTATAATTCACCCCTCCACTTT | CAISEGQGAGSSYNSPLHF
TRBJ1-2 | TRBV5-4 | NA | 15 | NA | TGTGCCAGCAGCTTGGGGGGGAGGGGCAAGGATGGCTACACCTTC | CASSLGGRGKDGYTF
TRBJ2-4 | TRBV12-3/TRBV12-4 | few | 16 | NA | TGTGCCAGCAGTTTCTCGGGCCTACCCCCTGGGAACATTCAGTACTTC | CASSFSGLPPGNIQYF
TRBJ2-5 | TRBV19 | few | 16 | TRBD1 | TGTGCCAGTAGACTAAATTACAGGGGATATCAAGAGACCCAGTACTTC | CASRLNYRGYQETQYF